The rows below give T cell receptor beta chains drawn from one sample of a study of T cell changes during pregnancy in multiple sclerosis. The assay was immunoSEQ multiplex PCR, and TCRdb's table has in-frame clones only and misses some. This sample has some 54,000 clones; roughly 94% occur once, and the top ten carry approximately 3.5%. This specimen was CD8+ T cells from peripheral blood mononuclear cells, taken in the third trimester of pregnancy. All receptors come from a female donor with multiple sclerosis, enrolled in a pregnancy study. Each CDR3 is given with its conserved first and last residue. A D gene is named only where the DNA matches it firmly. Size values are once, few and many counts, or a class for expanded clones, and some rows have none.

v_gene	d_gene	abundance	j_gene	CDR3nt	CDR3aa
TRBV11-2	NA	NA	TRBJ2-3	TGTGCCAGCAGATCCCCAGGTGGCACAGATACGCAGTATTTT	CASRSPGGTDTQYF
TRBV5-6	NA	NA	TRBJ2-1	TGTGCCAGCAGCTTGGTGCTAGCAGACAATGAGCAGTTCTTC	CASSLVLADNEQFF
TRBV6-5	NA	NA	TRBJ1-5	TGTGCCAGCTCTACAGGGATCAATCAGCCCCAGCATTTT	CASSTGINQPQHF
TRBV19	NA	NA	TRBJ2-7	TGTGCCAGTAGTATATCGGGAAATCGCCGGGACTTCTACTTC	CASSISGNRRDFYF
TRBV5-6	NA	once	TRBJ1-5	TGTGCCAGCAGCTTGGGAGATCAGCCCCAGCATTTT	CASSLGDQPQHF
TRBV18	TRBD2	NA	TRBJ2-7	TGTGCCAGCTCACGGATACCGGGACTAGCTGATGGGGAGCAGTACTTC	CASSRIPGLADGEQYF
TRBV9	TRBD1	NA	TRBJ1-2	TGTGCCAGCAGCGCCACAGGGGACCGCTATGGCTACACCTTC	CASSATGDRYGYTF
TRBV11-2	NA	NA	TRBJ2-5	TGTGCCAGCAGTCATACAACAGGGAAGAGGGGGGAGACCCAGTACTTC	CASSHTTGKRGETQYF
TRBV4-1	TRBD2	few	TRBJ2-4	TGCGCCAGCAGCCCAGCTGTAGCGGGAGGAGGAGACATTCAGTACTTC	CASSPAVAGGGDIQYF
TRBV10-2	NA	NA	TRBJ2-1	TGCGCCAGCAGTGAGCGGGAGCAGTTCTTC	CASSEREQFF
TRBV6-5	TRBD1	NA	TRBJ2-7	TGTGCCAGCAGTTCCCAGTCTGGGACAGGGAACTACGAGCAGTACTTC	CASSSQSGTGNYEQYF
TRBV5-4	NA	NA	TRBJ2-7	TGTGCCAGCAGCTTGTCGGAGAACTCCTACGAGCAGTACTTC	CASSLSENSYEQYF
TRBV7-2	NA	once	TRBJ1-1	TGTGCCAGCAGCTTAGTCAGGTCCACTGAAGCTTTCTTT	CASSLVRSTEAFF
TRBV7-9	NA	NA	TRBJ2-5	TGTGCCAGCAGCTTAATTGAGAGAGGCCAAGAGACCCAGTACTTC	CASSLIERGQETQYF
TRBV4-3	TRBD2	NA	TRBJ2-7	TGCGCCAGCAGCATAGACCCGGGGGGATTCTCCTACGAGCAGTACTTC	CASSIDPGGFSYEQYF
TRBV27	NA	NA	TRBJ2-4	TGTGCCAGCACCTTTCGGAACATTCAGTACTTC	CASTFRNIQYF
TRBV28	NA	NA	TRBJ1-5	TGTGCCAGCAGTTGGCGTCGGGGGGCGATTAGCAATCAGCCCCAGCATTTT	CASSWRRGAISNQPQHF
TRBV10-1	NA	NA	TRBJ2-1	TGCGCCAGCAGTGAGTCAGGCGGACATAAGAATGAGCAGTTCTTC	CASSESGGHKNEQFF
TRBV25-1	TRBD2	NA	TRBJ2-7	TGTGCCAGCAGTGAATATATCGGGGGGAGGGCCGAGCAGTACTTC	CASSEYIGGRAEQYF
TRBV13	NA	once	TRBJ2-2	TGTGCCAGCAGCTTACTCCCGGGAGAATCGGGACTCGGGAAGGGCGGGGAGCTGTTTTTT	CASSLLPGESGLGKGGELFF
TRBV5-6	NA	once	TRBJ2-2	TGTGCCAGCAGCTTGGGGCGGGAGAACACCGGGGAGCTGTTTTTT	CASSLGRENTGELFF
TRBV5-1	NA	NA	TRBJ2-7	TGCGCCAGCAGCGGGCAGTCCTACGAGCAGTACTTC	CASSGQSYEQYF
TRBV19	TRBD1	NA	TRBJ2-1	TGTGCCAGTAGTATTCCGGGACAGGGGTACAATGAGCAGTTCTTC	CASSIPGQGYNEQFF
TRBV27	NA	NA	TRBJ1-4	TGTGCCAGCAGTAAAACCGGGAGGGGAGGGGTCGATGAAAAACTGTTTTTT	CASSKTGRGGVDEKLFF
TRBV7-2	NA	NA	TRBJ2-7	TGTGCCAGCAGCTTTTACCGGGATTTTCTGGCCTCCGAGCAGTACTTC	CASSFYRDFLASEQYF
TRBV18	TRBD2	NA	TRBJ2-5	TGTGCCAGCTCACCCCTGGGACTAGCGGGAGGTCGAGAGACCCAGTACTTC	CASSPLGLAGGRETQYF
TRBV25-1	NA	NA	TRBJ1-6	TGTGCCAGTTCCTCCGGGTATAATTCACCCCTCCACTTT	CASSSGYNSPLHF
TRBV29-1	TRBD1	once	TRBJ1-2	TGCAGCGTTGAGGACAGGGGGGATTATGGCTACACCTTC	CSVEDRGDYGYTF